The present TCR beta chain was sequenced within a study of blood T cell repertoires in COVID-19. Looking at the study overall: Samples of COVID-19 (acute and convalescent) were obtained from the United States, Italy and Spain. In each case, the material was cDNA or gDNA derived from T cells, B-cell-depleted T cells, or PBMCs.

V was cut by 4 bases and J by 8 bases, with 12 bases left in between. CDR1 and CDR2 (germline): LNHDA, SQIVND (reference sequence). The CDR3 extends over 13 amino acids. Original processing methods: The authors estimated nucleated cell counts from reference gene primer amplification. TCRdb's copy holds only in-frame clones and misses some; the assay was immunoSEQ multiplex PCR. The DNA was the basis for D and trimming; V, J and clone size are from that table. Of just over 90,000 clones listed, approximately 87% are singletons. The chain couples TRBV19 to TRBJ2-1; D may be TRBD1 (6 bases). The sequence came from a human donor with active COVID-19. The donor label of this sample is uncertain. Sequencing was carried out using peripheral blood. The CDR3 here is CASSRTAYDEQFF. The CDR3 coding sequence is TGTGCCAGTAGTAGGACAGCCTATGATGAGCAGTTCTTC.